One and the same sample provided the 26 T cell receptor beta chains below, sequenced in a study of Ad26.COV2.S vaccination and SARS-CoV-2 variants. Treatment defined: 19 received Ad26.COV2.S at low or high dose, single or two shots; 5 received placebo; per-sample allocation not given. All samples were drawn on day 63, counting from the first vaccine or placebo injection. Only in-frame clones appear in the TCRdb table, and some are missing; sequencing was by immunoSEQ multiplex PCR. The sample comprises about 440,000 clones, roughly 91% of which are singletons, and roughly 3.9% rests with the top ten. Source: peripheral blood, taken in a trial of Ad26.COV2.S vaccine versus placebo. The source of these receptors is a person between 18 and 60 years old who received the Ad26.COV2.S COVID-19 vaccine or a placebo.

The chain has TRBV9 and TRBJ2-3, with 9 bases that match TRBD2. The ends lost 3 bases at V and 4 bases at J; junction bases unmatched: 9. The germline CDR1 and CDR2 sequences are SGDLS and YYNGEE. This CDR3 spans 16 amino acids. Here the CDR3 reads CASSAEAGGPADTQYF. Written as DNA, the CDR3 is TGTGCCAGCAGCGCCGAGGCGGGAGGGCCTGCAGATACGCAGTATTTT.

This clone was observed a few times. This sequence joins TRBV4-3 and TRBJ1-6; possible D gene TRBD1, 6 bases. The CDR3 totals 16 residues. CDR1 LGHNA and CDR2 YSLEER come from the germline V gene. The V end lost 0 bases, the J end lost 11 bases, and 17 bases lay between the germline ends. This CDR3 reads CASSQDGTLASTPLHF. Written as DNA, the CDR3 is TGCGCCAGCAGCCAAGATGGGACATTGGCTTCGACACCCCTCCACTTT.

V gene TRBV19 combines with J gene TRBJ2-3; 7 bases are shared with TRBD1. The V gene end was trimmed by 7 bases and the J gene end by 4 bases; junction bases not matched to a gene: 8. CDR1 is LNHDA and CDR2 is SQIVND in the germline V gene (reference sequence). The CDR3 is made up of 14 amino acids. CDR3 sequence: CASNNRGGSDTQYF. The CDR3 DNA sequence: TGTGCCAGTAATAACAGGGGCGGGTCAGATACGCAGTATTTT.

The chain employs TRBV7-2 and TRBJ1-6; weak D call: TRBD1 (5 bases). V dropped 5 bases and J dropped 6 bases, with 14 bases sitting between them. The CDR3 consists of 15 residues. The germline V gene encodes CDR1 SGHTA and CDR2 FQGNSA. This CDR3 is CASSGGMGLNSPLHF. As DNA, the CDR3 is TGTGCCAGCAGCGGGGGTATGGGCCTTAATTCACCCCTCCACTTT. The full variable domain, rest sourced from reference TRBV7-2 and TRBJ1-6, is GAGVSQSPSNKVTEKGKDVELRCDPISGHTALYWYRQSLGQGLEFLIYFQGNSAPDKSGLPSDRFSAERTGGSVSTLTIQRTQQEDSAVYLCASSGGMGLNSPLHFGNGTRLTVT.

The CDR3 DNA is TGTGCCGGACAACAGGGGCGCGAAACTGAAGCTTTCTTT. Translation gives CAGQQGRETEAFF. The rearrangement links TRBV7-2 to TRBJ1-1, with 7 bases aligning to TRBD1. Germline V gene data show CDR1 as SGHTA and CDR2 as FQGNSA. The V segment lost 11 bases and the J segment 5 bases; nucleotides outside the gene matches: 11. The CDR3 is made up of 13 amino acids.

The chain's CDR3 is CASSITDSSYEQYF. CDR3 sequence (DNA): TGTGCCAGTAGTATTACGGACAGCTCCTACGAGCAGTACTTC. This chain uses TRBV19 with TRBJ2-7; a weak D match, TRBD1 (6 bases). From germline, CDR1 is LNHDA and CDR2 SQIVND (reference sequence). This CDR3 is 14 amino acids long. V was pared by 3 bases and J by 0 bases, with 9 bases between.

V and J are TRBV3-1 (or the pseudogene TRBV3-2) and TRBJ2-1, with a weak D call TRBD2 (6 bases). V shed 1 base and J shed 3 bases, with 10 bases lying between them. Germline V lookup: CDR1 LGHDT, CDR2 YNNKEL (reference sequence). The CDR3 spans 15 residues. The CDR3 reads CASSQGPGVYNEQFF. For the CDR3, the DNA is TGTGCCAGCAGCCAAGGACCGGGGGTCTACAATGAGCAGTTCTTC.

The DNA for the CDR3 is TGTGCCAGCAGGCGTCTAAGCACAGATACGCAGTATTTT. Encoded protein: CASRRLSTDTQYF. The genes are TRBV6-5 and TRBJ2-3; D is unclear. Trimming took 6 bases from V and 0 from J, leaving 7 bases between them. The CDR3 has 13 amino acids. Germline V lookup: CDR1 MNHEY, CDR2 SVGAGI.

The V gene is TRBV15, the J gene TRBJ1-1; D not resolved. V dropped 0 bases and J dropped 1 base, with 6 bases sitting between them. The CDR3 covers 14 residues. Germline assignment: CDR1 LNHNV and CDR2 YYDKDF (reference sequence). CDR3 residues: CATSRDLGNTEAFF. The CDR3 DNA follows: TGTGCCACCAGCAGAGATCTGGGGAACACTGAAGCTTTCTTT.

V usage is TRBV29-1 and J usage is TRBJ2-3, with 9 bases lining up with TRBD1. V shed 7 bases and J 7 bases; nucleotides not matched to a gene: 15. CDR3 size: 15 residues. Germline V gene lookup returns CDR1 SQVTM and CDR2 ANQGSEA. CDR3 sequence: CSARRGTGSFNTQYF. The CDR3 region has the DNA TGCAGCGCCCGGCGGGGGACAGGGAGTTTTAATACGCAGTATTTT.

The chain is built from TRBV7-6 and TRBJ2-3, with D maybe TRBD2 (6 bases). Germline CDR1 SGHVS, CDR2 FNYEAQ. Deletions cut 5 bases from V and 6 bases from J, with 18 bases between. The CDR3 totals 15 residues. Here the CDR3 reads CASSRNPGRGDTQYF. The CDR3 DNA sequence: TGTGCCAGCAGCCGGAACCCCGGGAGAGGTGATACGCAGTATTTT. Variable domain in full (rest from reference TRBV7-6 and TRBJ2-3): GAGVSQSPRYKVTKRGQDVALRCDPISGHVSLYWYRQALGQGPEFLTYFNYEAQQDKSGLPNDRFSAERPEGSISTLTIQRTEQRDSAMYRCASSRNPGRGDTQYFGPGTRLTVL.

The sample holds one count of this clone. This rearrangement joins TRBV2 to TRBJ2-1; D remains ambiguous. This CDR3 has 15 amino acids. Trimming left V 8 bases short and J 7 bases short, with 21 bases between. The germline gives CDR1 SNHLY, CDR2 FYNNEI. CDR3 region: CASGEQPNLKNEQFF. For the CDR3, the DNA is TGTGCCAGCGGGGAACAGCCTAACTTAAAAAATGAGCAGTTCTTC.

This chain connects TRBV5-4 to TRBJ1-6; tentatively, D is TRBD1 (6 bases). Germline assignment: CDR1 SGHNT and CDR2 YYREEE (reference sequence). V was clipped by 7 bases and J by 10 bases, with 18 bases between them. The CDR3 covers 14 residues. The DNA of the CDR3 is TGTGCCAGCCGCGGGGCAGGGGAAAGATCACCCCTCCACTTT. It encodes CASRGAGERSPLHF. Together with reference TRBV5-4 and TRBJ1-6, the CDR3 gives the full variable domain: ETGVTQSPTHLIKTRGQQVTLRCSSQSGHNTVSWYQQALGQGPQFIFQYYREEENGRGNFPPRFSGLQFPNYSSELNVNALELDDSALYLCASRGAGERSPLHFGNGTRLTVT.

V is TRBV30 and J is TRBJ2-2; D is undetermined. The V end was cut by 2 bases, the J end by 1 base, with 2 bases between. The CDR3 has 12 residues. Germline V gives CDR1 GTSNPN, CDR2 SVGIG (reference sequence). In nucleotides, the CDR3 is TGTGCCTGGAGTAAGAACACCGGGGAGCTGTTTTTT. This codes for CAWSKNTGELFF.

In its sample, this clone was seen once. This same CDR3 is encoded by further DNA sequences in the sample. The rearrangement joins TRBV28 to TRBJ2-4; D gene unclear. CDR1 is MDHEN, CDR2 SYDVKM, per germline. This CDR3 contains 13 residues. V was pared by 1 base and J by 0 bases, with 1 base between. The DNA for the CDR3 is TGTGCCAGCAGTTTATTAGCCAAAAACATTCAGTACTTC. The encoded protein is CASSLLAKNIQYF.

The chain has TRBV18 and TRBJ1-2; 8 nucleotides agree with TRBD1. The germline V gene encodes CDR1 KGHSH and CDR2 LQKENI. Losses at the gene ends were 5 bases for V and 4 bases for J; bases not matched to a gene: 9. The CDR3 covers 15 residues. For the CDR3, the DNA is TGTGCCAGCTCAAATTCGTCGACAGGGGCCTATGGCTACACCTTC. This sequence encodes CASSNSSTGAYGYTF.

The V and J genes are TRBV4-2 and TRBJ2-7; 12 nucleotides align to TRBD2. Germline V gene lookup returns CDR1 LGHNA and CDR2 YNFKEQ. The CDR3 extends over 18 amino acids. V gave up 0 bases and J gave up 2 bases; unmatched junction bases: 8. In nucleotides, the CDR3 is TGTGCCAGCAGCCAAGAAACCGTGACTAGCGGGGGTACCTACGAGCAGTACTTC. This sequence encodes CASSQETVTSGGTYEQYF.

The gene calls are TRBV7-8 and TRBJ2-2, with no clear D. The V and J ends lost 3 bases and 6 bases respectively, with 8 bases between them. Germline V gene data show CDR1 as SGHVS and CDR2 as FQNEAQ. This CDR3 region has 13 residues. The CDR3 DNA reads as TGTGCCAGCAGCTTGGGTGGGGCCGGGGAGCTGTTTTTT. Translated: CASSLGGAGELFF.

This clone was recorded once. This chain joins TRBV18 and TRBJ2-7; 7 nucleotides line up with TRBD1. The length of the CDR3 is 15 residues. Germline V gives CDR1 KGHSH, CDR2 LQKENI. The V gene end was trimmed by 2 bases and the J gene end by 2 bases; junction bases not matched to a gene: 6. CDR3 sequence: CASSPGTDAAYEQYF. In DNA, the CDR3 is TGTGCCAGCTCACCAGGGACAGATGCAGCCTACGAGCAGTACTTC.

This rearrangement joins TRBV4-3 to TRBJ1-2, with D possibly matching TRBD1 (5 bases). The CDR3 runs to 15 residues. From germline, CDR1 is LGHNA and CDR2 YSLEER. Trimming left V 0 bases short and J 3 bases short, with 11 bases between. This CDR3 reads CASSQEGRADYGYTF. The CDR3 bases are TGCGCCAGCAGCCAAGAAGGCAGGGCGGACTATGGCTACACCTTC.

This chain uses TRBV5-4 with TRBJ2-1, with D perhaps being TRBD1 or TRBD2 (5 bases each). The CDR3 is 13 residues long. Germline loops: CDR1 SGHNT, CDR2 YYREEE (reference sequence). V lost 0 bases to trimming and J lost 8 bases, with 9 bases between them. The CDR3 protein is CASSLAGRDEQFF. The CDR3 DNA sequence: TGTGCCAGCAGCTTGGCAGGGCGGGATGAGCAGTTCTTC.

About this clone: Other DNA sequences of this sample code for an identical CDR3. The chain uses TRBV12-3 or TRBV12-4 and TRBJ2-2; D is uncertain. The length of the CDR3 is 11 residues. V gave up 3 bases and J gave up 7 bases, with 3 bases separating them. CDR3 DNA: TGTGCCAGCAGTTTCAGCGGGGAGCTGTTTTTT. Amino acids: CASSFSGELFF.

About this clone itself: The same CDR3 also results from other DNA sequences found in this sample. The V and J genes are TRBV5-1 and TRBJ2-3, with D possibly matching TRBD2 (5 bases). The germline V and J ends were trimmed by 0 bases and 1 base, with 6 bases remaining between them. The length of the CDR3 is 14 residues. The germline V gene has CDR1 SGHRS and CDR2 YFSETQ. The CDR3 DNA follows: TGCGCCAGCAGCTTGGCCGGGGGCACAGATACGCAGTATTTT. Residues: CASSLAGGTDTQYF. The whole variable domain, remainder taken from reference TRBV5-1 and TRBJ2-3, is KAGVTQTPRYLIKTRGQQVTLSCSPISGHRSVSWYQQTPGQGLQFLFEYFSETQRNKGNFPGRFSGRQFSNSRSEMNVSTLELGDSALYLCASSLAGGTDTQYFGPGTRLTVL.

This chain joins TRBV7-8 and TRBJ2-5; TRBD2 matches at 14 bases. The germline V gene encodes CDR1 SGHVS and CDR2 FQNEAQ. There are 17 residues in the CDR3. V gave up 5 bases and J gave up 1 base; unmatched junction bases: 6. CDR3 nucleotide sequence: TGTGCCAGCAGCCCGCGGACTAGCGGGAGGTTCCAAGAGACCCAGTACTTC. Translation gives CASSPRTSGRFQETQYF.

V usage is TRBV28 and J usage is TRBJ2-7, with 7 bases fitting TRBD1. Per the germline V gene, CDR1 is MDHEN and CDR2 is SYDVKM. The CDR3 has 15 amino acids. Trimming took 6 bases from V and 3 from J; bases not matched to a gene: 11. The CDR3 loop is CASSPGQYSGYEQYF. The CDR3 DNA sequence: TGTGCCAGCAGCCCGGGACAGTACTCGGGCTACGAGCAGTACTTC.

The chain uses TRBV3-1 (or the pseudogene TRBV3-2) and TRBJ2-7; D might be TRBD2 (7 bases). CDR3 size: 17 residues. Looked up from germline, CDR1 is LGHDT and CDR2 is YNNKEL (reference sequence). Trimming pared 2 bases from V and 0 bases from J, leaving 17 bases between. The CDR3 DNA is TGTGCCAGCAGCCAATGGGGTAGGGCGGGGGCCTCCTACGAGCAGTACTTC. It translates to CASSQWGRAGASYEQYF.